The rows below give T cell receptor beta chains drawn from one sample of a study of metastatic and nonmetastatic thyroid tumors. TCRdb reprocessed the PCR reads using MiXCR. The sample lists 20,000 to 25,000 clones; approximately 22% were seen once. Material for sequencing was adjacent normal tissue. The receptors were gathered from a female donor with papillary thyroid cancer or a benign thyroid nodule (not recorded which). Some clones in this sample may be carry-over from other donors' samples. Both conserved end residues are part of each CDR3. A D gene is named only where the DNA matches it firmly. Size values are once, few and many counts, or a class for expanded clones, and some rows have none.

v_call: TRBV27
clone_size: medium-sized
d_call: .
j_call: TRBJ1-6
cdr3_aa: CASSPRDADNSPLHF
cdr3_nt: TGTGCCAGCAGCCCCCGGGACGCCGATAATTCACCCCTCCACTTT

v_call: TRBV4-3
clone_size: many
d_call: TRBD1
j_call: TRBJ2-1
cdr3_aa: CASSYLTGGSYNEQFF
cdr3_nt: TGCGCCAGCAGCTACCTGACAGGGGGGTCCTACAATGAGCAGTTCTTC

v_call: TRBV5-1
clone_size: .
d_call: .
j_call: TRBJ1-2
cdr3_aa: CASSRAQKGGYGYTF
cdr3_nt: TGCGCCAGCAGCAGAGCACAGAAGGGGGGCTATGGCTACACCTTC

v_call: TRBV6-1
clone_size: few
d_call: TRBD1
j_call: TRBJ1-2
cdr3_aa: CATGQGPNYGYTF
cdr3_nt: TGTGCCACTGGACAGGGTCCTAACTATGGCTACACCTTC

v_call: TRBV19
clone_size: few
d_call: .
j_call: TRBJ2-1
cdr3_aa: CASSPGTTFRFF
cdr3_nt: TGTGCCAGTAGCCCCGGGACCACTTTCCGGTTCTTC

v_call: TRBV6-1
clone_size: few
d_call: .
j_call: TRBJ2-1
cdr3_aa: CASSPGAGANNEQFF
cdr3_nt: TGTGCCAGCAGCCCCGGTGCGGGGGCAAACAATGAGCAGTTCTTC

v_call: TRBV20-1
clone_size: many
d_call: TRBD1
j_call: TRBJ1-2
cdr3_aa: CSARDRTGTNYGYTF
cdr3_nt: TGCAGTGCTAGAGACCGGACAGGCACTAACTATGGCTACACCTTC

v_call: TRBV7-6
clone_size: .
d_call: .
j_call: TRBJ1-1
cdr3_aa: CASSLRGKNTEAFF
cdr3_nt: TGTGCCAGCAGCTTAAGGGGCAAGAACACTGAAGCTTTCTTT

v_call: TRBV19
clone_size: .
d_call: TRBD2
j_call: TRBJ2-2
cdr3_aa: CASSCGRLVVELFF
cdr3_nt: TGTGCCAGTAGTTGCGGGAGGTTAGTCGTGGAGCTGTTTTTT

v_call: TRBV30
clone_size: many
d_call: .
j_call: TRBJ2-7
cdr3_aa: CAWSVQDASSYEQYF
cdr3_nt: TGTGCCTGGAGTGTACAAGATGCTAGCTCCTACGAGCAGTACTTC

v_call: TRBV19
clone_size: few
d_call: .
j_call: TRBJ2-2
cdr3_aa: CASTSDRRETGELFF
cdr3_nt: .

v_call: TRBV6-2/TRBV6-3
clone_size: few
d_call: TRBD2
j_call: TRBJ2-1
cdr3_aa: CASSYGLAGAYEQFF
cdr3_nt: TGTGCCAGCAGTTACGGGCTAGCGGGAGCTTATGAGCAGTTCTTC

v_call: TRBV2
clone_size: many
d_call: .
j_call: TRBJ1-5
cdr3_aa: CASSDQGWNQPQHF
cdr3_nt: TGTGCCAGCAGTGACCAGGGGTGGAATCAGCCCCAGCATTTT

v_call: TRBV29-1
clone_size: medium-sized
d_call: .
j_call: TRBJ1-2
cdr3_aa: CSAAPGATNYGYTF
cdr3_nt: TGCAGCGCTGCGCCAGGGGCAACTAACTATGGCTACACCTTC

v_call: TRBV12-3/TRBV12-4
clone_size: few
d_call: TRBD1
j_call: TRBJ1-1
cdr3_aa: CASSFIQGDNTEAFF
cdr3_nt: TGTGCCAGCAGTTTTATCCAGGGGGATAACACTGAAGCTTTCTTT

v_call: TRBV13
clone_size: many
d_call: .
j_call: TRBJ2-6
cdr3_aa: CASSLGLASSGANVLTF
cdr3_nt: TGTGCCAGCAGCTTAGGTCTAGCTTCTTCTGGGGCCAACGTCCTGACTTTC

v_call: TRBV20-1
clone_size: .
d_call: .
j_call: TRBJ2-6
cdr3_aa: CSASPDKSSGANVLTF
cdr3_nt: TGCAGTGCCTCGCCGGACAAGAGCTCTGGGGCCAACGTCCTGACTTTC

v_call: TRBV20-1
clone_size: .
d_call: .
j_call: TRBJ2-2
cdr3_aa: CGALREGNTGELFF
cdr3_nt: TGCGGTGCACTCAGGGAAGGGAACACCGGGGAGCTGTTTTTT

v_call: TRBV7-8
clone_size: many
d_call: .
j_call: TRBJ2-7
cdr3_aa: CASSLVTGDYEQYF
cdr3_nt: TGTGCCAGCAGCTTAGTTACGGGAGACTACGAGCAGTACTTC

v_call: TRBV19
clone_size: many
d_call: TRBD2
j_call: TRBJ2-3
cdr3_aa: CASSITLAGSTDTQYF
cdr3_nt: TGTGCCAGTAGTATCACTCTAGCGGGAAGCACAGATACGCAGTATTTT

v_call: TRBV27
clone_size: medium-sized
d_call: .
j_call: TRBJ2-7
cdr3_aa: CASSLGVGGTGEQYF
cdr3_nt: TGTGCCAGCAGTTTAGGCGTAGGCGGGACGGGGGAGCAGTACTTC